Listed below are T cell receptor beta chains from one sample, sequenced in a study of T cells after yellow fever vaccination. TCRdb re-analysed the 5' RACE reads in MiXCR, keeping a single row per CDR3 protein. The sample yields about 69,000 distinct CDR3 sequences, about 6% seen once. The specimen was CD4+ T cells sorted from PBMCs, collected roughly 15 days after the first yellow fever vaccination. The source is a man between 18 and 35 years old who received the YFV17D yellow fever vaccine. Each CDR3 is given with its conserved first and last residue. The D gene is left open where the match is weak. Clone size is given for some rows only: seen once, a few or many times, or a class if the clone is expanded.

.	TRBJ1-5	many	TRBV15	TGTGCCACCAGCAGAGGGGCCGGCAATCAGCCCCAGCATTTT	CATSRGAGNQPQHF
.	TRBJ1-3	many	TRBV18	TGTGCCAGCTCACCGACAGGAGGGTCCCCTGGAAACACCATATATTTT	CASSPTGGSPGNTIYF
.	TRBJ2-7	many	TRBV4-2	TGTGCCAGCAGCTATTCGTCGGGCGAGCAGTACTTC	CASSYSSGEQYF
.	TRBJ2-7	many	TRBV12-3/TRBV12-4	TGTGCCAGCAAAAACACGGGTAGCTACGAGCAGTACTTC	CASKNTGSYEQYF
.	TRBJ2-2	many	TRBV7-3	TGTGCCAGCAGCTTAAGGACAGTGAACACCGGGGAGCTGTTTTTT	CASSLRTVNTGELFF
TRBD1	TRBJ2-7	.	TRBV9	TGTGCCAGCAGCCAGACTCCGGGACAGGGGACCTACGAGCAGTACTTC	CASSQTPGQGTYEQYF
.	TRBJ1-1	.	TRBV11-2	TGTGCCAGCAGCTCCCGGGCCCCAAGGGGCACTGAAGCTTTCTTT	CASSSRAPRGTEAFF
.	TRBJ2-5	many	TRBV12-3/TRBV12-4	TGTGCCAGCAGTTTTACCTCCATGGCCCAGTACTTC	CASSFTSMAQYF
.	TRBJ1-1	many	TRBV11-2	TGTGCCAGCAGCTTAGAGTTTGGAAAAATGAACACTGAAGCTTTCTTT	CASSLEFGKMNTEAFF
.	TRBJ2-1	many	TRBV20-1	TGCAGTGCTAGAGATGCCGGGCCTCCCTCATACAATGAGCAGTTCTTC	CSARDAGPPSYNEQFF
.	TRBJ1-2	many	TRBV12-5	TGTGCTAGTGGTGCCCCCAGCGGTGGGGACTATGGCTACACCTTC	CASGAPSGGDYGYTF
.	TRBJ1-4	many	TRBV7-2	TGTGCCAGCAAGAGGAGTCCGAATGAAAAACTGTTTTTT	CASKRSPNEKLFF
.	TRBJ1-2	many	TRBV11-2	TGTGCCAGCAGCATCCCCGGGGCCCCCTATGGCTACACCTTC	CASSIPGAPYGYTF
.	TRBJ1-5	few	TRBV18	TGTGCCAGCTCACCTGTGGGGGACTGGGGGAATCAGCCCCAGCATTTT	CASSPVGDWGNQPQHF
.	TRBJ1-2	few	TRBV19	TGTGCCAGCCGCGACCGACTTAACTATGGCTACACCTTC	CASRDRLNYGYTF
.	TRBJ1-2	many	TRBV6-5	TGTGCCAGCCGGGGAGGGGAACAGGGAGTCTATGGCTACACCTTC	CASRGGEQGVYGYTF
TRBD2	TRBJ2-1	.	TRBV7-2	TGTGCTTCACTAGCGGGGGGGGGGAATGAGCAGTTCTTC	CASLAGGGNEQFF
.	TRBJ2-3	many	TRBV29-1	TGCAGCGTTGGTGGCAGGGCTACAGATACGCAGTATTTT	CSVGGRATDTQYF
.	TRBJ2-2	many	TRBV11-2	TGTGCCAGCAGCTTAGATTTCGGCAGTTCCTCCGTCCCCGGGGAGCTGTTTTTT	CASSLDFGSSSVPGELFF
TRBD1	TRBJ2-1	many	TRBV6-5	TGTGCCAGCACCTCCACCGCGGGACAGGGGCGCAATGAGCAGTTCTTC	CASTSTAGQGRNEQFF
.	TRBJ2-7	many	TRBV14	TGTGCCAGCAGCCAAGTAAACCGGTACGAGCAGTACTTC	CASSQVNRYEQYF
TRBD1	TRBJ1-1	many	TRBV20-1	TGCAGTTCGCGACAGGGGTGGAACACTGAAGCTTTCTTT	CSSRQGWNTEAFF
.	TRBJ2-7	many	TRBV7-2	TGTGCCAGCAGCTATAGGCCCCGGGGTTACGAGCAGTACTTC	CASSYRPRGYEQYF
.	TRBJ1-1	many	TRBV20-1	TGCAGTGCTAGATCTCGGGTCACAGGCACTGAAGCTTTCTTT	CSARSRVTGTEAFF
TRBD2	TRBJ2-5	many	TRBV5-1	TGCGCCAGCAGCTTGTTCGGGGGACTAGCTCAAGAGACCCAGTACTTC	CASSLFGGLAQETQYF
.	TRBJ2-1	many	TRBV12-3/TRBV12-4	TGTGCCAGCAGTTTCCCCGGACAGTTGGGTTACAATGAGCAGTTCTTC	CASSFPGQLGYNEQFF
TRBD2	TRBJ2-1	many	TRBV20-1	TGCAGTGCAGGGGAGCGGGGGGCGTATTACAATGAGCAGTTCTTC	CSAGERGAYYNEQFF
TRBD2	TRBJ2-7	many	TRBV7-2	TGTGCCAGCAGCTCGCCGACTAGCGGGGGATCCTACGAGCAGTACTTC	CASSSPTSGGSYEQYF
TRBD2	TRBJ2-5	many	TRBV7-2	TGTGCCAGCAGCTTTTCCGGGGGGGGCGTCGGGACCCAGTACTTC	CASSFSGGGVGTQYF
TRBD1	TRBJ2-7	few	TRBV5-4	TGTGCCAGCAGCGTGGGACCGGGACAGGAAGGGCCCCTCTACGAGCAGTACTTC	CASSVGPGQEGPLYEQYF
TRBD1	TRBJ2-5	many	TRBV19	TGTGCCAGTACCCCAGGACAGGGGTGGACCCAGTACTTC	CASTPGQGWTQYF